This TCR beta chain is from a study of blood T cell repertoires in COVID-19 (dated by TCRdb to the early 2020s). At the level of the whole study: Collaborator samples came from the United States, Italy and Spain and covered acute and convalescent phases of COVID-19. Where available, HLA class I and class II types were taken from metadata supplied by the sample provider and were not determined by assay-based typing. Deeply sampled blood TCRbeta repertoires from subjects exposed to, actively infected with, or recovered from COVID-19 were included in the dataset. The prospective study material was composed of cDNA or gDNA derived from T cells, B-cell-depleted T cells, or PBMCs. The repertoires were released in a freely available public database intended as a resource for research on the immune response to SARS-CoV-2. A de-identified subject ID, COVID-19 status, age in years and sex were almost always included in the sample metadata. The samples were drawn from two sources: the first 160 participants of the ongoing ImmuneRACE study, and over 950 subjects contributed by 6 global collaborators. The paper's findings and limits, for the study overall: How much clinical and demographic metadata was included differed by source and by participant, and the metadata was provided uncurated.

The germline V gene (reference sequence) sets CDR1 to LNHDA and CDR2 to SQIVND. The CDR3, cysteine through phenylalanine, is 16 amino acids long. Only the CDR3 DNA is retained, 48 bases long and in frame from the first base. At the junction V is shortened by 2 bases and J by 6 bases; bases outside the gene matches: 7. Notes on this clone: Its target antigen remains unknown. Base qualities are not at hand, and no much larger clone is one base apart.

In the prospective study, participants were roughly 18 to 89 years old, resided in fewer than 25 geographic areas of the United States, and were enrolled through a virtual design. To assign participants to cohorts, the prospective study relied on clinical history that participants themselves reported in a screening survey and a study questionnaire. For ImmuneRACE Cohort 3, a participant was defined as recovered based on two consecutive negative NP/OP PCR tests, clearance by a healthcare professional, or resolution of symptoms. In the prospective study, mobile phlebotomists collected whole blood, serum and a nasopharyngeal or oropharyngeal swab from each participant. Prospective study participants could optionally give additional blood draws and questionnaires over an approximately 2-month period. Before DNA extraction, prospective study blood samples were shipped either frozen or at room temperature.

TCRbeta CDR3 regions were amplified from genomic DNA by means of the immunoSEQ Assay, a bias-controlled multiplex PCR. For the original study's pipeline: The number of nucleated cells in each sample was estimated by amplification of reference gene primers within the assay. Sequence reads were collapsed and filtered to measure the absolute abundance of every unique TCRbeta CDR3 rearrangement. For each sample, productive Simpson clonality was calculated as the square root of Simpson's diversity index over productive rearrangements. TCRdb provides this immuneACCESS table in a form limited to in-frame rearrangements. Some clones are lacking; in checked studies, under half of them reflect an unresolved V gene, and why the rest are absent is not known. V, J and clone size are taken as reported in that table, and D and trimming were inferred from the DNA itself. The sample contains about 200,000 clones, approximately 90% of them found a single time. Together, the top ten hold 2% to 2.5% of the sample.

This TCR was recovered from a woman in her thirties who had recovered from COVID-19. This sequence uses TRBV19 and TRBJ2-2, and 9 junctional nucleotides match TRBD2. Sequencing was done on a sample of PBMCs or T cells enriched from blood (not recorded which). The DNA reads TGTGCCAGTAGTATAAGGTTAGCGGGAGCTTCCGGGGAGCTGTTTTTT. Its protein is CASSIRLAGASGELFF.